The text below deals with one TCR beta chain. The antigen remains unidentified. The treatment here: oral pan-JAK inhibitor, 5-10 mg twice daily. These data come from a study of CD8+ T cells in alopecia areata. Overall study: The study gave treated patients oral tofacitinib at 5 to 10 mg twice daily. Study-wide findings and caveats: The study found tofacitinib significantly decreased scalp clonality and expanded CD8+ clones among the top 100.

This CDR3 has 15 amino acids. Germline-derived CDR1 and CDR2 are ENHRY and SYGVKD. J lost 8 bases, V lost 3 bases, and 8 bases had no gene match. cDNA reverse transcribed from extracted RNA served as the sequencing template. Sequenced by immunoSEQ multiplex PCR; TCRdb stores in-frame clones only, minus some. The sample comprises 120,000 or so clones, approximately 60% of which are singletons, and 5% to 7% rests with the top ten. Material: CD4+ T cells sorted from blood, obtained at week 4, from a patient treated with tofacitinib. The rearrangement joins TRBV10-3 to TRBJ2-1, with 9 bases fitting TRBD2. The TCR sequence derives from a human donor with alopecia areata. Written as DNA, the CDR3 is TGTGCCATCAGTGAAGGGCTAGCGGGAAAGTATGAGCAGTTCTTC. Its translation is CAISEGLAGKYEQFF.